The source of this T cell receptor beta chain is a study of blood T cell repertoires in COVID-19. Study in general: Spain, Italy and the United States supplied samples that represented acute and convalescent COVID-19. PBMCs, B-cell-depleted T cells, or T cells provided the cDNA or gDNA that made up the material.

Original processing methods: Estimated nucleated cell counts came from reference gene primer amplification. Using immunoSEQ multiplex PCR, the repertoire was profiled, and TCRdb retains in-frame clones only, with some absent. That table supplies the V and J calls and clone size; D and trimming were determined from the DNA. The sample lists under 200,000 clones, more than 70% occurring once. Trimming cost V 6 bases and J 5 bases, with 18 bases left between them. This CDR3 contains 14 residues. Germline values: CDR1 GTSNPN, CDR2 SVGIG (reference sequence). The rearrangement links TRBV30 to TRBJ2-3, with D tentatively TRBD2 (6 bases). Input material: peripheral blood. The TCR comes from a man aged 40-49 years with active or convalescent COVID-19. The CDR3, as DNA: TGTGCCTGTACTATAGGTGGGCGGGGAGATACGCAGTATTTT. Its protein product is CACTIGGRGDTQYF.